A selection of T cell receptor beta chains follows, all from one sample in a study of identical twins. TCRdb re-derived calls from the 5' RACE reads in MiXCR, one entry per CDR3 protein. This sample has about 720,000 distinct CDR3 sequences, with roughly 18% found just once. The same sample was also used in a study of T cells expressing NK-cell markers.

Source material: PBMCs. The receptors come from a woman aged 18-29 years in good health. CDR3s include the opening cysteine and the closing phenylalanine or tryptophan. A D gene is named only where the DNA matches it firmly. Clone sizes are given selectively: once, few, many, or a class where the clone is expanded.

J gene: TRBJ2-5
clone size: few
V gene: TRBV7-3
D gene: NA
CDR3 protein: CASSLTGLPSETQYF
CDR3 DNA: TGTGCCAGCAGCTTAACTGGACTACCGTCGGAGACCCAGTACTTC

J gene: TRBJ1-5
clone size: many
V gene: TRBV27
D gene: TRBD1
CDR3 protein: CASSWGQGNQPQHF
CDR3 DNA: TGTGCCAGCAGTTGGGGACAGGGGAATCAGCCCCAGCATTTT

J gene: TRBJ2-3
clone size: NA
V gene: TRBV5-1
D gene: NA
CDR3 protein: CASSGGQRTDTQYF
CDR3 DNA: TGCGCCAGCAGCGGGGGGCAGCGGACAGATACGCAGTATTTT

J gene: TRBJ2-1
clone size: NA
V gene: TRBV10-3
D gene: TRBD2
CDR3 protein: CAIRTSVTNEQFF
CDR3 DNA: TGTGCCATCAGGACTAGCGTGACCAATGAGCAGTTCTTC

J gene: TRBJ2-3
clone size: NA
V gene: TRBV14
D gene: NA
CDR3 protein: CASSQGGYRRTDTQYF
CDR3 DNA: TGTGCCAGCAGCCAAGGGGGATACCGAAGAACAGATACGCAGTATTTT

J gene: TRBJ2-7
clone size: many
V gene: TRBV10-3
D gene: NA
CDR3 protein: CAIRPPYGYEQYF
CDR3 DNA: TGTGCCATCAGACCCCCATACGGCTACGAGCAGTACTTC

J gene: TRBJ2-1
clone size: NA
V gene: TRBV29-1
D gene: TRBD1
CDR3 protein: CSVPGQGSNEQFF
CDR3 DNA: TGCAGCGTACCGGGACAGGGTAGCAATGAGCAGTTCTTC

J gene: TRBJ2-1
clone size: few
V gene: TRBV3-1
D gene: TRBD1
CDR3 protein: CASSTDRGFREQFF
CDR3 DNA: TGTGCCAGCAGTACGGACAGGGGCTTTAGAGAGCAGTTCTTC

J gene: TRBJ2-5
clone size: many
V gene: TRBV3-1
D gene: NA
CDR3 protein: CASSQDTETQYF
CDR3 DNA: TGTGCCAGCAGCCAAGATACCGAGACCCAGTACTTC

J gene: TRBJ2-7
clone size: few
V gene: TRBV10-3
D gene: NA
CDR3 protein: CAISGLKADEQYF
CDR3 DNA: TGTGCCATCAGCGGCCTCAAAGCCGACGAGCAGTACTTC

J gene: TRBJ1-1
clone size: NA
V gene: TRBV14
D gene: TRBD1
CDR3 protein: CASSHRGREETEAFF
CDR3 DNA: TGTGCCAGCAGCCACAGGGGGCGGGAGGAGACTGAAGCTTTCTTT

J gene: TRBJ1-1
clone size: few
V gene: TRBV10-3
D gene: NA
CDR3 protein: CAISPMGGDTEAFF
CDR3 DNA: TGTGCCATCAGTCCCATGGGAGGAGACACTGAAGCTTTCTTT

J gene: TRBJ1-2
clone size: NA
V gene: TRBV3-1
D gene: NA
CDR3 protein: CASSLGERGYTF
CDR3 DNA: TGTGCCAGCAGCCTGGGGGAGCGGGGCTACACCTTC

J gene: TRBJ1-2
clone size: few
V gene: TRBV7-3
D gene: TRBD1
CDR3 protein: CASSPTWDSGYTF
CDR3 DNA: TGTGCCAGCAGCCCAACGTGGGACAGTGGCTACACCTTC

J gene: TRBJ2-5
clone size: NA
V gene: TRBV12-3/TRBV12-4
D gene: NA
CDR3 protein: CASSPSPTGLETQYF
CDR3 DNA: TGTGCCAGCAGCCCGTCCCCAACAGGGTTAGAGACCCAGTACTTC

J gene: TRBJ2-7
clone size: few
V gene: TRBV20-1
D gene: NA
CDR3 protein: CSARGPPGDEQYF
CDR3 DNA: TGCAGTGCTAGAGGACCGCCCGGGGACGAGCAGTACTTC

J gene: TRBJ2-3
clone size: NA
V gene: TRBV20-1
D gene: NA
CDR3 protein: CSAPPQGGTDTQYF
CDR3 DNA: TGCAGTGCTCCTCCACAGGGAGGCACAGATACGCAGTATTTT

J gene: TRBJ2-2
clone size: few
V gene: TRBV27
D gene: TRBD1
CDR3 protein: CASSVRGQGAAGELFF
CDR3 DNA: TGTGCCAGCTCCGTTAGGGGACAGGGGGCCGCCGGGGAGCTGTTTTTT

J gene: TRBJ2-3
clone size: NA
V gene: TRBV4-2
D gene: TRBD2
CDR3 protein: CASSQASGGRADTQYF
CDR3 DNA: TGTGCCAGCAGCCAAGCAAGCGGGGGTAGAGCAGATACGCAGTATTTT

J gene: TRBJ1-4
clone size: NA
V gene: TRBV9
D gene: NA
CDR3 protein: CASSIREASGKLFF
CDR3 DNA: TGTGCCAGCAGCATCCGGGAGGCATCCGGAAAACTGTTTTTT

J gene: TRBJ2-6
clone size: few
V gene: TRBV11-1
D gene: TRBD2
CDR3 protein: CASSRGTGRDSGANVLTF
CDR3 DNA: TGTGCCAGCAGCAGAGGGACTGGGAGGGACTCTGGGGCCAACGTCCTGACTTTC

J gene: TRBJ2-7
clone size: NA
V gene: TRBV6-1
D gene: NA
CDR3 protein: CASSLDAATYEQYF
CDR3 DNA: TGTGCCAGCAGCCTAGACGCCGCGACTTACGAGCAGTACTTC

J gene: TRBJ1-1
clone size: few
V gene: TRBV29-1
D gene: NA
CDR3 protein: CSVDNPGLGTEAFF
CDR3 DNA: TGCAGCGTAGACAACCCAGGGTTAGGCACTGAAGCTTTCTTT

J gene: TRBJ1-1
clone size: few
V gene: TRBV6-5
D gene: NA
CDR3 protein: CASSYLGHTEAFF
CDR3 DNA: TGTGCCAGCAGTTATCTGGGGCACACTGAAGCTTTCTTT

J gene: TRBJ1-3
clone size: few
V gene: TRBV5-1
D gene: NA
CDR3 protein: CASVRSDSGNTIYF
CDR3 DNA: TGCGCCAGCGTACGGAGTGATTCGGGAAACACCATATATTTT

J gene: TRBJ1-2
clone size: NA
V gene: TRBV11-2
D gene: TRBD1
CDR3 protein: CASSSTGARDYGYTF
CDR3 DNA: TGTGCCAGCAGCTCAACAGGGGCAAGAGACTATGGCTACACCTTC

J gene: TRBJ2-2
clone size: few
V gene: TRBV7-2
D gene: TRBD1
CDR3 protein: CASSLGPTGGLTGELFF
CDR3 DNA: TGTGCCAGCAGCTTGGGTCCGACAGGGGGGCTCACCGGGGAGCTGTTTTTT

J gene: TRBJ2-3
clone size: NA
V gene: TRBV12-3/TRBV12-4
D gene: TRBD2
CDR3 protein: CASSLGRGITDTQYF
CDR3 DNA: TGTGCCAGCAGTTTAGGGCGGGGGATCACAGATACGCAGTATTTT

J gene: TRBJ2-5
clone size: few
V gene: TRBV20-1
D gene: TRBD1
CDR3 protein: CSAMDRGRETQYF
CDR3 DNA: TGCAGTGCAATGGACAGGGGCAGGGAGACCCAGTACTTC

J gene: TRBJ2-3
clone size: NA
V gene: TRBV3-1
D gene: NA
CDR3 protein: CASSQEVADRTDTQYF
CDR3 DNA: TGTGCCAGCAGCCAAGAGGTAGCGGATCGCACAGATACGCAGTATTTT

J gene: TRBJ1-5
clone size: few
V gene: TRBV12-3/TRBV12-4
D gene: NA
CDR3 protein: CASSLSGPQHF
CDR3 DNA: TGTGCCAGCAGTTTGTCTGGACCCCAGCATTTT

J gene: TRBJ2-3
clone size: NA
V gene: TRBV6-2/TRBV6-3
D gene: NA
CDR3 protein: CASSYEAVRKVDTQYF
CDR3 DNA: TGTGCCAGCAGTTACGAGGCGGTGAGAAAAGTGGATACGCAGTATTTT

J gene: TRBJ2-7
clone size: few
V gene: TRBV30
D gene: TRBD1
CDR3 protein: CAWSAGTGINEQYF
CDR3 DNA: TGTGCCTGGAGCGCGGGGACAGGGATCAACGAGCAGTACTTC

J gene: TRBJ2-2
clone size: NA
V gene: TRBV7-6
D gene: TRBD2
CDR3 protein: CASSLVGAGGTGELFF
CDR3 DNA: TGTGCCAGCAGCTTAGTCGGAGCGGGAGGTACCGGGGAGCTGTTTTTT

J gene: TRBJ2-7
clone size: NA
V gene: TRBV7-3
D gene: NA
CDR3 protein: CASSLTFGAYEQYF
CDR3 DNA: TGTGCCAGCAGCTTAACGTTCGGGGCCTACGAGCAGTACTTC

J gene: TRBJ2-7
clone size: NA
V gene: TRBV5-1
D gene: TRBD1
CDR3 protein: CASTDRGLAYEQYF
CDR3 DNA: TGCGCCAGCACGGACAGGGGGCTTGCCTACGAGCAGTACTTC

J gene: TRBJ2-2
clone size: few
V gene: TRBV29-1
D gene: NA
CDR3 protein: CSVIFDTGELFF
CDR3 DNA: TGCAGCGTGATCTTCGACACCGGGGAGCTGTTTTTT

J gene: TRBJ1-5
clone size: many
V gene: TRBV20-1
D gene: NA
CDR3 protein: CSVGRGGMSNQPQHF
CDR3 DNA: TGCAGTGTGGGACGGGGAGGTATGAGCAATCAGCCCCAGCATTTT

J gene: TRBJ1-1
clone size: few
V gene: TRBV2
D gene: NA
CDR3 protein: CASSEATGGTNTEAFF
CDR3 DNA: TGTGCCAGCAGTGAAGCAACCGGGGGGACGAACACTGAAGCTTTCTTT

J gene: TRBJ2-3
clone size: few
V gene: TRBV5-1
D gene: TRBD1
CDR3 protein: CASSPGGQSTDTQYF
CDR3 DNA: TGCGCCAGCAGCCCAGGGGGACAGAGCACAGATACGCAGTATTTT

J gene: TRBJ2-1
clone size: few
V gene: TRBV5-1
D gene: TRBD2
CDR3 protein: CASRYTGTSQDEQFF
CDR3 DNA: TGCGCCAGCAGATATACCGGGACTAGCCAGGATGAGCAGTTCTTC

J gene: TRBJ2-6
clone size: NA
V gene: TRBV5-5
D gene: NA
CDR3 protein: CASSLEGERGGANVLTF
CDR3 DNA: TGTGCCAGCAGCTTGGAAGGGGAGCGCGGCGGGGCCAACGTCCTGACTTTC

J gene: TRBJ2-5
clone size: many
V gene: TRBV6-5
D gene: NA
CDR3 protein: CASSYKETQYF
CDR3 DNA: TGTGCCAGCAGTTATAAAGAGACCCAGTACTTC

J gene: TRBJ2-2
clone size: few
V gene: TRBV12-3/TRBV12-4
D gene: NA
CDR3 protein: CASSFQGRAGELFF
CDR3 DNA: TGTGCCAGCAGTTTTCAGGGTAGGGCCGGGGAGCTGTTTTTT

J gene: TRBJ2-6
clone size: few
V gene: TRBV20-1
D gene: NA
CDR3 protein: CSARDPLSGANVLTF
CDR3 DNA: TGCAGTGCTAGAGACCCCCTTTCTGGGGCCAACGTCCTGACTTTC

J gene: TRBJ1-3
clone size: few
V gene: TRBV12-3/TRBV12-4
D gene: NA
CDR3 protein: CASSGGGSDPGNTIYF
CDR3 DNA: TGTGCCAGCAGTGGGGGCGGCAGCGACCCTGGAAACACCATATATTTT

J gene: TRBJ2-1
clone size: NA
V gene: TRBV20-1
D gene: NA
CDR3 protein: CSALDPLTEQFF
CDR3 DNA: TGCAGTGCTCTGGACCCCCTAACTGAGCAGTTCTTC

J gene: TRBJ1-4
clone size: NA
V gene: TRBV4-1
D gene: NA
CDR3 protein: CASSDRDLRDEKLFF
CDR3 DNA: TGCGCCAGCAGCGACCGGGACCTAAGGGATGAAAAACTGTTTTTT